Shown below are 27 T cell receptor beta chains from a single sample sequenced in a study of T cell responses to AZD1222 COVID-19 vaccine. This table comes from immunoSEQ multiplex PCR, and its TCRdb copy is limited to in-frame clones, with some not included. The sample lists about 90,000 clones, less than 85% occurring once. Source: peripheral blood, taken 28 days after the second AZD1222 dose. The receptors come from an adult who received the AZD1222 COVID-19 vaccine.

V is TRBV28 and J is TRBJ1-5, with D hard to call. V shed 3 bases and J shed 3 bases, with 6 bases lying between them. The germline V gene encodes CDR1 MDHEN and CDR2 SYDVKM. The CDR3 spans 13 residues. The CDR3 DNA reads as TGTGCCAGCAGTTTGATCTTCAATCAGCCCCAGCATTTT. Protein product: CASSLIFNQPQHF.

This clone came up once. The V and J genes are TRBV5-1 and TRBJ2-2; a weak D match, TRBD1 (6 bases). V shed 2 bases and J shed 6 bases, with 8 bases lying between them. The CDR3 has 13 residues. Germline values: CDR1 SGHRS, CDR2 YFSETQ. CDR3 DNA: TGCGCCAGCAGCTTCCAGGGGTCCGGGGAGCTGTTTTTT. Its translation: CASSFQGSGELFF.

The chain couples TRBV6-2 or TRBV6-3 to TRBJ1-1; 8 nucleotides line up with TRBD1. Looked up from germline, CDR1 is MNHEY and CDR2 is SVGEGT. The V segment lost 5 bases and the J segment 1 base; nucleotides outside the gene matches: 6. CDR3 size: 15 residues. CDR3 sequence (DNA): TGTGCCAGCAGTCGAACCAGGGGGCCGAACACTGAAGCTTTCTTT. It specifies CASSRTRGPNTEAFF.

The genes are TRBV7-2 and TRBJ2-1; 13 nucleotides line up with TRBD2. The germline gives CDR1 SGHTA, CDR2 FQGNSA. The J segment lost 4 bases and the V segment lost 4 bases, leaving 7 bases of the junction unmatched. The CDR3 loop spans 17 amino acids. The CDR3 coding sequence is TGTGCCAGCAGCTCCCCGACTAGCGGGAGGTTGTACAATGAGCAGTTCTTC. This encodes CASSSPTSGRLYNEQFF.

The chain employs TRBV6-5 and TRBJ1-5; D gene uncertain. Germline CDR1 and CDR2: MNHEY and SVGAGI. With 7 bases removed from V and 7 bases from J, the gap between germline ends came to 14 bases. The CDR3 sequence is 13 residues long. As DNA, the CDR3 is TGTGCCAGCACCCCGTTGGGTGGGCAGCCCCAGCATTTT. This codes for CASTPLGGQPQHF.

The V gene is TRBV6-5, the J gene TRBJ2-6; 8 nucleotides line up with TRBD1. Germline-derived CDR1 and CDR2 are MNHEY and SVGAGI. CDR3 length: 15 amino acids. V trimming: 8 bases; J trimming: 2 bases; junction bases outside the gene matches: 5. The CDR3 region is CASRKTGAGANVLTF. The CDR3 nucleotides read TGTGCCAGCCGCAAGACAGGGGCTGGGGCCAACGTCCTGACTTTC.

The rearrangement joins TRBV5-1 to TRBJ1-2; tentatively, D is TRBD1 (5 bases). Trimming removed 2 bases from V and 1 base from J, with 6 bases in between. CDR1 and CDR2 (germline): SGHRS, YFSETQ. The CDR3 sequence is 13 residues long. The CDR3 DNA is TGCGCCAGCAGCTTTGACAGTAACTATGGCTACACCTTC. Translating gives CASSFDSNYGYTF.

The V and J genes are TRBV7-8 and TRBJ2-7; D is ambiguous. The V gene lost 5 bases and the J gene lost 1 base, with 12 bases spanning the gap. CDR3 size: 14 residues. Germline values: CDR1 SGHVS, CDR2 FQNEAQ. For the CDR3, the DNA is TGTGCCAGCAGCCTTACCCGGCCGTCCTACGAGCAGTACTTC. This encodes CASSLTRPSYEQYF.

This chain connects TRBV19 to TRBJ2-2; D perhaps matches TRBD2 (7 bases). V was trimmed by 4 bases and J by 4 bases, leaving 13 bases between them. Germline V gene sequence: CDR1 LNHDA, CDR2 SQIVND (reference sequence). The CDR3 consists of 15 residues. CDR3 region: CASSKDSGTTGELFF. CDR3 nucleotides: TGTGCCAGTAGTAAGGACAGCGGGACCACCGGGGAGCTGTTTTTT.

This clone turned up a few times. The rearrangement uses TRBV5-6 and TRBJ2-7, with 9 bases that match TRBD2. The CDR3 loop spans 12 amino acids. Trimming at V came to 2 bases and at J to 7 bases, leaving 1 base not matched to a gene. Germline CDR1 is SGHDT and CDR2 is YYEEEE. CDR3 residues: CASSFLAGEQYF. CDR3 sequence (DNA): TGTGCCAGCAGCTTTCTAGCGGGGGAGCAGTACTTC.

The chain is built from TRBV15 and TRBJ1-2, with 8 bases lining up with TRBD1. J lost 3 bases, V lost 1 base, and 4 bases had no gene match. Germline lookup yields CDR1 LNHNV and CDR2 YYDKDF (reference sequence). This CDR3 contains 15 residues. The CDR3 DNA reads TGTGCCACCAGCAGAGGACAGGGGATGGACTATGGCTACACCTTC. Translation: CATSRGQGMDYGYTF.

This clone turned up a few times. The chain recombines TRBV7-2 with TRBJ1-1, with D unresolved. This CDR3 is 13 amino acids long. V shed 4 bases and J shed 5 bases, with 11 bases lying between them. The germline CDR1 and CDR2 sequences are SGHTA and FQGNSA. The chain's CDR3 is CASSSPSRTEAFF. The DNA of the CDR3 is TGTGCCAGCAGCTCGCCGAGCAGAACTGAAGCTTTCTTT.

This rearrangement joins TRBV5-1 to TRBJ2-5; no reliable D call. V gave up 4 bases and J gave up 1 base, with 8 bases separating them. This CDR3 has 13 amino acids. CDR1 SGHRS and CDR2 YFSETQ come from the germline V gene. CDR3 in DNA: TGCGCCAGCAGCCGTGGTTCCCAAGAGACCCAGTACTTC. It codes for CASSRGSQETQYF.

The chain combines TRBV5-1 with TRBJ2-7, with D unclear. Trimming stripped 1 base from V and 3 bases from J, with 11 bases between. The CDR3 covers 14 residues. Germline CDR1 is SGHRS and CDR2 is YFSETQ. CDR3 DNA: TGCGCCAGCAGCTTGAGACTCGGATTCTACGAGCAGTACTTC. Residues: CASSLRLGFYEQYF.

Details on this clone: The sample carries other DNA sequences with the same CDR3. This chain connects TRBV18 to TRBJ1-1, with D hard to call. CDR3 size: 14 residues. The V end lost 4 bases, the J end lost 0 bases, and 9 bases lay between the germline ends. Germline lookup yields CDR1 KGHSH and CDR2 LQKENI. CDR3 in DNA: TGTGCCAGCTCACAGGGCACTTTGAACACTGAAGCTTTCTTT. Translating gives CASSQGTLNTEAFF.

The chain uses TRBV5-1 and TRBJ2-7; 12 positions match TRBD1. The CDR3 covers 18 residues. Germline values: CDR1 SGHRS, CDR2 YFSETQ. V trimming: 4 bases; J trimming: 5 bases; junction bases outside the gene matches: 16. CDR3 sequence (DNA): TGCGCCAGCAGCGAAACCGGGACAGGGGGCGCCGGGCGCCACGAGCAGTACTTC. It yields the protein CASSETGTGGAGRHEQYF. The whole variable domain, filled in from reference TRBV5-1 and TRBJ2-7, reads KAGVTQTPRYLIKTRGQQVTLSCSPISGHRSVSWYQQTPGQGLQFLFEYFSETQRNKGNFPGRFSGRQFSNSRSEMNVSTLELGDSALYLCASSETGTGGAGRHEQYFGPGTRLTVT.

The chain carries TRBV5-6 and TRBJ2-7; 8 positions agree with TRBD1. Unmatched junction bases numbered 7, after V lost 5 bases and J lost 0 bases. CDR3 length equals 15 residues. Germline CDR1 and CDR2: SGHDT and YYEEEE. CDR3 sequence: CASSHGQGNSYEQYF. DNA of the CDR3: TGTGCCAGCAGTCATGGACAGGGTAACTCCTACGAGCAGTACTTC.

This chain joins TRBV30 and TRBJ1-2; D is possibly TRBD1 (5 bases). The germline gives CDR1 GTSNPN, CDR2 SVGIG (reference sequence). The CDR3 has 13 residues. The germline V and J ends were trimmed by 0 bases and 8 bases, with 13 bases remaining between them. The CDR3 nucleotides are TGTGCCTGGAGTGTACAGTGGGGGGAAGGCTACACCTTC. Its translation is CAWSVQWGEGYTF.

The J gene is TRBJ1-3, the V gene TRBV9; maybe TRBD1 (6 bases). There are 14 residues in the CDR3. Between the trimmed V and J ends, which lost 0 bases and 5 bases, there was a span of 9 bases. In germline, CDR1 is SGDLS, CDR2 YYNGEE. The CDR3 DNA sequence: TGTGCCAGCAGCGTAGAACAGGGAAGAAACACCATATATTTT. Encoded protein: CASSVEQGRNTIYF.

This sequence joins TRBV20-1 and TRBJ2-5; D ambiguous. This CDR3 has 11 residues. Germline CDR1 is DFQATT and CDR2 is SNEGSKA (reference sequence). The V end was cut by 0 bases, the J end by 5 bases, with 4 bases between. The chain's CDR3 is CSARDGETQYF. The CDR3 DNA sequence: TGCAGTGCTAGAGATGGGGAGACCCAGTACTTC.

The genes are TRBV27 and TRBJ1-2; D remains unclear. Trimming took off 0 bases at V and 4 bases at J, with 15 bases between the two ends. Germline V gene sequence: CDR1 MNHEY, CDR2 SMNVEV (reference sequence). The CDR3 length is 16 residues. The CDR3 is CASSLSIGDLAYGYTF. As DNA, the CDR3 is TGTGCCAGCAGTTTATCGATTGGGGATTTAGCCTATGGCTACACCTTC.

The V gene is TRBV4-3, the J gene TRBJ2-7; 7 bases align to TRBD2. Germline loops: CDR1 LGHNA, CDR2 YSLEER. The ends lost 1 base at V and 6 bases at J; junction bases unmatched: 9. The CDR3 runs to 15 residues. CDR3 sequence: CASSQVAGQGFEQYF. CDR3 nucleotides: TGCGCCAGCAGCCAAGTAGCGGGTCAAGGCTTCGAGCAGTACTTC.

This rearrangement joins TRBV5-1 to TRBJ1-1, with D unclear. This CDR3 has 14 residues. V was pared by 1 base and J by 2 bases, with 9 bases between. Germline CDR1 reads SGHRS; CDR2 reads YFSETQ. The CDR3 DNA is TGCGCCAGCAGCTTGATGGGAGTTAACACTGAAGCTTTCTTT. Translating it yields CASSLMGVNTEAFF.

This sequence joins TRBV19 and TRBJ2-5; the match to TRBD1 covers 7 bases. The germline V gene encodes CDR1 LNHDA and CDR2 SQIVND (reference sequence). The CDR3 is 15 residues long. V lost 5 bases to trimming and J lost 0 bases; unmatched junction nucleotides: 6. This chain's CDR3 is CASSFYRGHQETQYF. CDR3 in DNA: TGTGCCAGTAGTTTCTACAGGGGCCACCAAGAGACCCAGTACTTC.

The chain couples TRBV28 to TRBJ1-4; the D is unclear. This CDR3 is 14 amino acids long. CDR1 MDHEN and CDR2 SYDVKM come from the germline V gene. With 4 bases removed from V and 8 bases from J, the gap between germline ends came to 14 bases. The DNA of the CDR3 is TGTGCCAGCAGTTCCGTTCCGGAGAGAGAAAAACTGTTTTTT. Amino acid sequence: CASSSVPEREKLFF.

The chain links TRBV7-6 to TRBJ2-7, with 10 bases aligning to TRBD2. CDR1 SGHVS and CDR2 FNYEAQ come from the germline V gene. The CDR3 contains 16 residues. The J segment lost 6 bases and the V segment lost 1 base, leaving 9 bases of the junction unmatched. In DNA form, the CDR3 reads TGTGCCAGCAGCTTAGTAGGTAGCGGGGGGCCGAGCGAGCAGTACTTC. Translation gives CASSLVGSGGPSEQYF. The full variable domain, its missing parts supplied by reference TRBV7-6 and TRBJ2-7, is GAGVSQSPRYKVTKRGQDVALRCDPISGHVSLYWYRQALGQGPEFLTYFNYEAQQDKSGLPNDRFSAERPEGSISTLTIQRTEQRDSAMYRCASSLVGSGGPSEQYFGPGTRLTVT.

The chain uses TRBV4-3 and TRBJ2-3, with 10 nucleotides matching TRBD2. Unmatched junction bases numbered 6, after V lost 1 base and J lost 5 bases. The CDR3 extends over 16 amino acids. Germline V gene sequence: CDR1 LGHNA, CDR2 YSLEER. CDR3 DNA sequence: TGCGCCAGCAGCCAAGGTGTACTAGCGGGGATAGATACGCAGTATTTT. Protein: CASSQGVLAGIDTQYF.